These T cell receptor beta chains were read from a single sample in a study of spatial heterogeneity in lung cancer. MiXCR, run by TCRdb on the 5' RACE reads, gives a single entry per CDR3 protein. The profile shows about 120,000 distinct CDR3 sequences, roughly an eighth of them singletons. Specimen: PBMCs, collected at follow-up. The source of these receptors is a male donor with early-stage non-small cell lung cancer. The CDR3 runs from the conserved cysteine through the conserved F or W. D genes are given only for firm matches. The listing skips clone size in some rows; elsewhere it reads once, few, many or a size class.

medium-sized	.	TRBV5-1	TRBJ2-6	TGCGCCAGCAGCTTGCGGCTCTCTGGGGCCAACGTCCTGACTTTC	CASSLRLSGANVLTF
.	TRBD2	TRBV27	TRBJ2-5	TGTGCCAGCCGGACTAGCGGGGGGCCAAGGGGGACCCAGTACTTC	CASRTSGGPRGTQYF
few	.	TRBV20-1	TRBJ2-7	TGCAGTGCAACCGGGACACCCGGTTACGACGAGCAGTACTTC	CSATGTPGYDEQYF
.	.	TRBV6-2/TRBV6-3	TRBJ1-4	TGTGCCAGCAGTTACGGCGGACAGATTAATGAAAAACTGTTTTTT	CASSYGGQINEKLFF
many	.	TRBV11-2	TRBJ2-1	TGTGCCAGCAGCTTAGAAGGATTACGCTTCAATGAGCAGTTCTTC	CASSLEGLRFNEQFF
.	.	TRBV19	TRBJ1-5	TGTGCCAGTAGTATATTCGATAGCAATCAGCCCCAGCATTTT	CASSIFDSNQPQHF
many	.	TRBV28	TRBJ1-2	TGTGCCAGCAGTTTATCGGGGCTCTATGGCTACACCTTC	CASSLSGLYGYTF
few	.	TRBV29-1	TRBJ1-2	TGCAGCGTTGAAAAGGGTCCGGGCTACACCTTC	CSVEKGPGYTF
many	.	TRBV6-4	TRBJ1-2	TGTGCCAGCAGTGCCGAGGAGGGGCTCTATGGCTACACCTTC	CASSAEEGLYGYTF
many	TRBD2	TRBV7-2	TRBJ2-3	TGTGCCAGCAGCTCAATTAGCGGGGGGAGCACAGATACGCAGTATTTT	CASSSISGGSTDTQYF
many	.	TRBV6-2/TRBV6-3	TRBJ2-3	TGTGCCAGCGGCCGAGGTGACACAGATACGCAGTATTTT	CASGRGDTDTQYF
many	TRBD2	TRBV9	TRBJ2-3	TGTGCCAGCAGCCTCGGGACTAGCGGGGCGACAGATACGCAGTATTTT	CASSLGTSGATDTQYF
many	.	TRBV29-1	TRBJ2-7	TGCAGCGTTGAGTTTGGGTCCGGTTCCTACGAGCAGTACTTC	CSVEFGSGSYEQYF
many	TRBD1	TRBV28	TRBJ1-2	TGTGCCAGCAGTACACTGGGACAGGCGGCTGGCTACACCTTC	CASSTLGQAAGYTF
many	.	TRBV9	TRBJ2-2	TGTGCCAGCAGCCTCTCCGGGGAGCTGTTTTTT	CASSLSGELFF
many	TRBD2	TRBV24-1	TRBJ2-1	TGTGCCACAGGGCCCGGGACTAGCGGCACTGTTGAGCAGTTCTTC	CATGPGTSGTVEQFF
many	.	TRBV5-1	TRBJ2-7	TGCGCCAGCAGCCGACCCAATGCCTACGAGCAGTACTTC	CASSRPNAYEQYF
few	.	TRBV5-1	TRBJ1-1	TGCGCCAGCAGCTGGCGACAGTCGGGGGGTGAAGCTTTCTTT	CASSWRQSGGEAFF
few	.	TRBV24-1	TRBJ1-5	TGTGCCACCAGTGGCGCGGGCGGCAATCAGCCCCAGCATTTT	CATSGAGGNQPQHF
many	.	TRBV9	TRBJ2-5	TGTGCCAGCAGCGTAAACCCCTACCAAGAGACCCAGTACTTC	CASSVNPYQETQYF
few	TRBD1	TRBV9	TRBJ1-5	TGTGCCAGCAGCGTTTCAGGGGGTCTCAATCAGCCCCAGCATTTT	CASSVSGGLNQPQHF
few	TRBD2	TRBV7-2	TRBJ2-2	TGTGCCAGCAGCACTAGCGGGGCGAACACCGGGGAGCTGTTTTTT	CASSTSGANTGELFF
many	.	TRBV4-1	TRBJ2-1	TGCGCCAGCAGCCAAGACGGGCAGCCCTACAATGAGCAGTTCTTC	CASSQDGQPYNEQFF
many	.	TRBV7-2	TRBJ2-1	TGTGCCAGCAGCCAGGTTAGGATCCCGGGAAATGAGCAGTTCTTC	CASSQVRIPGNEQFF
few	.	TRBV7-9	TRBJ2-5	TGTGCCAGCAGCTTAGCGCCAGGGGTAGATGCGACCCAGTACTTC	CASSLAPGVDATQYF
.	.	TRBV12-3/TRBV12-4	TRBJ2-1	TGTGCCAGCAGTTTATGGCAGGGGATTAAGTTCTTC	CASSLWQGIKFF
many	.	TRBV20-1	TRBJ2-7	TGCAGTGCTCATCTTCCAGGGGTCCCGAACGAGCAGTACTTC	CSAHLPGVPNEQYF
.	.	TRBV9	TRBJ2-1	TGTGCCAGCAGCCCACGGGAGAAGTCCTACAATGAGCAGTTCTTC	CASSPREKSYNEQFF
many	.	TRBV6-1	TRBJ1-5	TGTGCCAGCCGACATGGCTTACAGCCCCAGCATTTT	CASRHGLQPQHF
.	.	TRBV7-3	TRBJ1-4	TGTGCCAGCAGCCGATTTGTGTGGGCAACTAATGAAAAACTGTTTTTT	CASSRFVWATNEKLFF
.	TRBD2	TRBV7-9	TRBJ2-1	TGTGCCAGCAGCTTAGCGGGACTAGCGCCTGACAATGAGCAGTTCTTC	CASSLAGLAPDNEQFF
.	TRBD1	TRBV20-1	TRBJ1-3	TGCAGTGCTAGAGATTGGGACAGGGGAGGAAACACCATATATTTT	CSARDWDRGGNTIYF
many	.	TRBV7-9	TRBJ1-4	TGTGCCAGCAGCCCGAAGGAAGCACAGGGATTTGAAAAACTGTTTTTT	CASSPKEAQGFEKLFF